The T cell receptor (beta chain) under discussion was sequenced for a study of cytomegalovirus exposure and HLA in healthy donors. The wider study: Previous work identified roughly 120 million unique TCR beta sequences from around 200 million T cells.

The table lists this clone with a few counts. The study ran its PCR with 60 Vbeta and 13 Jbeta primers. Profiled with immunoSEQ multiplex PCR; TCRdb holds only in-frame clones, not every one. The sample yields under 200,000 clones, 70% to 85% seen once. CDR3 length: 16 residues. Germline V gene sequence: CDR1 MNHNY, CDR2 SVGAGI (reference sequence). Trimming removed 8 bases from V and 10 bases from J, with 27 bases in between. This TCR was recovered from a man aged 50-59 years in good health and CMV-seropositive. The sequenced sample consisted of PBMCs. The chain couples TRBV6-6 to TRBJ2-1, with D tentatively TRBD2 (7 bases). The CDR3 nucleotides read TGTGCCAGCCTTCCCTCGGGGTGGGGGGGCAGTCAAGAGCAGTTCTTC. Residues: CASLPSGWGGSQEQFF.